This TCR beta chain emerged from a study of blood T cell repertoires in COVID-19. Study overall: COVID-19 samples, acute and convalescent, were from the United States, Italy and Spain. PBMCs, B-cell-depleted T cells, or T cells were the source of the cDNA or gDNA that made up the material.

Authors' methods: Amplified reference gene primers provided the basis for estimating nucleated cell counts. Sequenced by immunoSEQ multiplex PCR; TCRdb stores in-frame clones only, minus some. V and J calls and clone size come straight from that table; D and trimming were deduced from the DNA. The sample holds more than 95,000 clones, 70% to 90% seen once. The CDR3 spans 12 residues. Trimming left V 5 bases short and J 5 bases short, with 9 bases between. Germline V gene sequence: CDR1 LNHDA, CDR2 SQIVND (reference sequence). The receptor was isolated from a woman aged 55-75 years in a cohort sampled during active or convalescent COVID-19. The chain recombines TRBV19 with TRBJ1-1; D unclear. The specimen sequenced was peripheral blood. CDR3 DNA sequence: TGTGCCAGTAGTCAAGGGAGTACTGAAGCTTTCTTT. It encodes CASSQGSTEAFF.